This entry lists 25 T cell receptor beta chains sequenced from one sample in a study of cytomegalovirus exposure and HLA in healthy donors. With 60 Vbeta and 13 Jbeta primers, the PCR was carried out. Only in-frame clones appear in the TCRdb table, and some are missing; sequencing was by immunoSEQ multiplex PCR. The sample table includes about 200,000 clones. The source material was PBMCs. These receptors all come from a man aged 30-40 years in good health and CMV-seronegative.

The J gene is TRBJ2-1, the V gene TRBV9; TRBD2 matches 9 bases. The junction had 4 bases not matched to a gene; V was cut back by 0 bases and J by 3 bases. The CDR3 has 16 residues. Looked up from germline, CDR1 is SGDLS and CDR2 is YYNGEE. CDR3 protein: CASSVALTSGYNEQFF. The CDR3 region has the DNA TGTGCCAGCAGCGTAGCCCTGACTAGCGGCTACAATGAGCAGTTCTTC.

The chain uses TRBV7-9 and TRBJ2-7, with 8 bases identical to TRBD1. Per germline, CDR1 SEHNR and CDR2 FQNEAQ (reference sequence). CDR3 length: 16 residues. J was trimmed by 4 bases and V by 5 bases; bases with no gene match: 13. The CDR3 protein is CASSLSPGTGVYEQYF. The CDR3, as DNA: TGTGCCAGCAGCCTGAGTCCCGGGACAGGAGTTTACGAGCAGTACTTC.

The rearrangement links TRBV27 to TRBJ1-3; D possibly corresponds to TRBD1 (6 bases). The germline V gene has CDR1 MNHEY and CDR2 SMNVEV (reference sequence). The CDR3 covers 17 residues. The V gene lost 10 bases and the J gene lost 8 bases, with 30 bases spanning the gap. CDR3 protein: CATRGRLSQTGSDTIYF. The CDR3 bases are TGTGCCACCCGAGGTAGACTCAGCCAAACAGGGTCGGACACCATATATTTT.

This chain joins TRBV6-1 and TRBJ2-1; tentatively, D is TRBD2 (5 bases). The length of the CDR3 is 15 residues. The V end lost 7 bases, the J end lost 8 bases, and 21 bases lay between the germline ends. Germline loops: CDR1 MNHNS, CDR2 SASEGT. The DNA of the CDR3 is TGTGCCAGCACCGAGTCCGGGGTGGGTCTCTATGAGCAGTTCTTC. Its protein is CASTESGVGLYEQFF.

The J gene is TRBJ2-1, the V gene TRBV14, with 9 bases lining up with TRBD1. With V trimmed by 4 bases and J by 2 bases, 15 bases remained unmatched. Germline CDR1 and CDR2: SGHDN and FVKESK. The CDR3 is made up of 19 amino acids. CDR3 loop: CASSPGQGVPNAPYNEQFF. CDR3 coding DNA: TGTGCCAGCAGCCCGGGACAGGGTGTTCCCAATGCTCCCTACAATGAGCAGTTCTTC.

This chain links TRBV10-3 with TRBJ2-1, with D possibly TRBD2 on 6 matching bases. Trimming cost V 7 bases and J 5 bases, with 18 bases left between them. CDR1 is ENHRY, CDR2 SYGVKD, per germline. The CDR3 consists of 15 residues. The CDR3 region has the DNA TGTGCCATCAACCCTACCGGGACTCTACACAATGAGCAGTTCTTC. The encoded protein is CAINPTGTLHNEQFF.

V is TRBV10-2 and J is TRBJ1-2; a weak D match, TRBD1 (5 bases). The CDR3 is made up of 13 amino acids. From germline, CDR1 is WSHSY and CDR2 SAAADI. The germline V and J ends were trimmed by 10 bases and 6 bases, with 18 bases remaining between them. This CDR3 is CATRLGGGDGYTF. For the CDR3, the DNA is TGCGCCACCCGTTTGGGGGGGGGTGATGGCTACACCTTC.

CDR3 nucleotide sequence: TGTGCCAGCAGCTTGACAGGCCGGGAAAAACTGTTTTTT. Its translation is CASSLTGREKLFF. V usage is TRBV5-5 and J usage is TRBJ1-4; possibly TRBD1 for D (5 bases). This CDR3 region has 13 residues. Germline CDR1 is SGHKS and CDR2 is YYEKEE (reference sequence). V lost 1 base and J lost 8, with 9 bases in between. The full variable domain, its missing parts supplied by reference TRBV5-5 and TRBJ1-4, is DAGVTQSPTHLIKTRGQQVTLRCSPISGHKSVSWYQQVLGQGPQFIFQYYEKEERGRGNFPDRFSARQFPNYSSELNVNALLLGDSALYLCASSLTGREKLFFGSGTQLSVL.

CDR3 in amino acids: CASSQSSGTEGYTF. CDR3 DNA sequence: TGCGCCAGCAGCCAGAGCTCCGGGACAGAGGGCTACACCTTC. The V call is TRBV5-1, the J call TRBJ1-2, with 7 bases lining up with TRBD1. The CDR3 has 14 residues. The germline V gene encodes CDR1 SGHRS and CDR2 YFSETQ. V gave up 4 bases and J gave up 8 bases; unmatched junction bases: 11.

Turning to this clone: This CDR3 is also generated by other DNA sequences in the sample. The chain is built from TRBV5-1 and TRBJ2-5; 15 positions agree with TRBD2. Trimming took 2 bases from V and 5 from J; bases not matched to a gene: 1. The CDR3 length is 15 residues. Germline CDR1 and CDR2: SGHRS and YFSETQ. In nucleotides, the CDR3 is TGCGCCAGCAGCTTAGGGACTAGCGGGGGGGAGACCCAGTACTTC. It yields the protein CASSLGTSGGETQYF. Supplemented by reference TRBV5-1 and TRBJ2-5, the full variable domain reads KAGVTQTPRYLIKTRGQQVTLSCSPISGHRSVSWYQQTPGQGLQFLFEYFSETQRNKGNFPGRFSGRQFSNSRSEMNVSTLELGDSALYLCASSLGTSGGETQYFGPGTRLLVL.

The CDR3 sequence: CASSPKDGGLAGGLAKNIQYF. As DNA, the CDR3 is TGCGCCAGCAGCCCGAAAGATGGCGGACTAGCGGGAGGGCTGGCCAAAAACATTCAGTACTTC. This rearrangement joins TRBV5-1 to TRBJ2-4, with 15 bases fitting TRBD2. CDR1 and CDR2 (germline): SGHRS, YFSETQ. The CDR3 covers 21 residues. V was clipped by 4 bases and J by 1 base; unmatched bases: 15.

The genes are TRBV5-4 and TRBJ1-2, with 7 bases aligning to TRBD1. This CDR3 is 16 amino acids long. V lost 0 bases, J lost 2 bases, and 7 bases stayed unmatched. From germline, CDR1 is SGHNT and CDR2 YYREEE (reference sequence). The CDR3 sequence is CASSLAWDRINYGYTF. DNA of the CDR3: TGTGCCAGCAGCTTGGCTTGGGACAGAATAAACTATGGCTACACCTTC.

The chain employs TRBV6-5 and TRBJ2-7; D perhaps matches TRBD1 (7 bases). Germline lookup yields CDR1 MNHEY and CDR2 SVGAGI. Trimming removed 6 bases from V and 3 bases from J, with 18 bases in between. The CDR3 loop spans 15 amino acids. CDR3 amino acids: CASRSPAGQFYEQYF. The CDR3 DNA sequence: TGTGCCAGCAGATCCCCCGCGGGACAGTTCTACGAGCAGTACTTC.

The CDR3 sequence: CASSSRQAGELFF. The DNA for the CDR3 is TGCGCCAGCAGCTCCAGACAGGCCGGGGAGCTGTTTTTT. This chain uses TRBV5-1 with TRBJ2-2; weak D call: TRBD1 (6 bases). V shed 3 bases and J shed 6 bases, with 9 bases lying between them. This CDR3 region has 13 residues. From germline, CDR1 is SGHRS and CDR2 YFSETQ.

The chain has TRBV27 and TRBJ2-1, with 7 bases that match TRBD2. The CDR3 length is 16 residues. Per germline, CDR1 MNHEY and CDR2 SMNVEV (reference sequence). Unmatched junction bases numbered 13, after V lost 6 bases and J lost 5 bases. CDR3 DNA sequence: TGTGCCAGCAGAACTCGATTTAGGGACTACCACAATGAGCAGTTCTTC. Translation: CASRTRFRDYHNEQFF.

The chain couples TRBV28 to TRBJ2-7; 9 bases line up with TRBD1. In germline, CDR1 is MDHEN, CDR2 SYDVKM. The CDR3 has 17 residues. V was clipped by 7 bases and J by 6 bases; unmatched bases: 19. The CDR3 nucleotides read TGTGCCAGCAAATTATTAGCAGACCCGGACAGGGGAGGCGAGCAGTACTTC. It is translated as CASKLLADPDRGGEQYF.

J is TRBJ1-5 and V is TRBV30; D is ambiguous. The germline V and J ends were trimmed by 5 bases and 5 bases, with 16 bases remaining between them. Germline V gene lookup returns CDR1 GTSNPN and CDR2 SVGIG (reference sequence). The CDR3 extends over 14 amino acids. The CDR3 protein is CAWAPGSPHQPQHF. DNA for the CDR3: TGTGCCTGGGCCCCGGGATCCCCGCATCAGCCCCAGCATTTT.

This chain joins TRBV30 and TRBJ2-7, with 10 positions matching TRBD1. The V gene's germline CDR1 is GTSNPN and CDR2 SVGIG (reference sequence). The CDR3 covers 14 residues. With 0 bases clipped from V and 4 bases from J, the junction kept 3 bases outside the gene matches. The CDR3 protein is CAWSVWDRGYEQYF. The CDR3 bases are TGTGCCTGGAGTGTGTGGGACAGGGGTTACGAGCAGTACTTC.

V and J are TRBV19 and TRBJ1-2, with no clear D. V lost 5 bases, J lost 2 bases, and 21 bases lay in between. This CDR3 region has 17 residues. Germline CDR1 reads LNHDA; CDR2 reads SQIVND (reference sequence). In DNA form, the CDR3 reads TGTGCCAGTAGTGCTCCTTTCCGGCGGGTCCCCAACTATGGCTACACCTTC. Protein: CASSAPFRRVPNYGYTF.

The chain uses TRBV11-2 and TRBJ1-2, with D tentatively TRBD1 (5 bases). This CDR3 region has 13 residues. The ends were cut back, 1 base at V and 8 bases at J, with 11 bases in the middle. Germline CDR1 SGHAT, CDR2 FQNNGV. The CDR3 nucleotides read TGTGCCAGCAGCTTAGGACAACAGGCGGGCTACACCTTC. Translated, it gives CASSLGQQAGYTF.

This CDR3 reads CASSEGYRVYYGYTF. CDR3 in DNA: TGTGCCAGCAGTGAAGGGTACAGGGTCTACTATGGCTACACCTTC. The chain is built from TRBV2 and TRBJ1-2, with D possibly matching TRBD1 (6 bases). The germline V gene encodes CDR1 SNHLY and CDR2 FYNNEI. V lost 1 base and J 3 bases, leaving 12 bases between the germline ends. The CDR3 has 15 amino acids.

V is TRBV7-3 and J is TRBJ1-3; D may be TRBD1 (5 bases). The CDR3 extends over 13 amino acids. V shed 2 bases and J shed 3 bases, with 5 bases lying between them. The germline CDR1 and CDR2 sequences are SGHTA and FQGTGA. The CDR3 loop reads CASSLDSGNTIYF. In DNA form, the CDR3 reads TGTGCCAGCAGCTTAGACAGTGGAAACACCATATATTTT.

The V and J genes are TRBV4-2 and TRBJ2-7; TRBD2 is a possible D gene (6 bases). Germline-derived CDR1 and CDR2 are LGHNA and YNFKEQ. This CDR3 spans 18 amino acids. Trimming left V 0 bases short and J 0 bases short, with 18 bases between. CDR3: CASSQDFGRTTSSYEQYF. The DNA for the CDR3 is TGTGCCAGCAGCCAAGATTTTGGTCGGACTACAAGCTCCTACGAGCAGTACTTC.

The V call is TRBV6-5, the J call TRBJ1-3, with TRBD1 identical over 9 bases. The V gene's germline CDR1 is MNHEY and CDR2 SVGAGI. The CDR3 contains 15 residues. V gave up 6 bases and J gave up 3 bases; unmatched junction bases: 6. The CDR3 sequence is CASSPGQGFGNTIYF. The CDR3 nucleotides read TGTGCCAGCAGCCCGGGACAGGGTTTTGGAAACACCATATATTTT.

V usage is TRBV28 and J usage is TRBJ1-5; D not certain. Germline loops: CDR1 MDHEN, CDR2 SYDVKM. V lost 3 bases and J lost 0, with 3 bases in between. The CDR3 extends over 13 amino acids. In DNA, the CDR3 is TGTGCCAGCAGTTTTAATAGCAATCAGCCCCAGCATTTT. It specifies CASSFNSNQPQHF. Looking up the rest from reference TRBV28 and TRBJ1-5 gives the full variable domain: DVKVTQSSRYLVKRTGEKVFLECVQDMDHENMFWYRQDPGLGLRLIYFSYDVKMKEKGDIPEGYSVSREKKERFSLILESASTNQTSMYLCASSFNSNQPQHFGDGTRLSIL.